The 3 T cell receptor beta chains given below trace back to one sample, sequenced in a study of a mutant IDH1 vaccine in newly diagnosed glioma. Sequencing used immunoSEQ multiplex PCR; TCRdb keeps in-frame clones, though not all of them. The sample includes roughly 70,000 clones, 86% seen only once; the top ten take about 3%. Time point given: baseline, week 1 (first vaccination visit). Sample treatment: pre-vaccination baseline after standard-of-care therapy. The sequences come from PBMCs, collected from a glioma patient treated with radiotherapy, temozolomide or both. All receptors come from a man in his thirties or forties with glioma.

The rearrangement links TRBV5-4 to TRBJ2-2; D perhaps matches TRBD1 (6 bases). The V end was cut by 2 bases, the J end by 6 bases, with 14 bases between. CDR3 size: 15 residues. The germline V gene encodes CDR1 SGHNT and CDR2 YYREEE (reference sequence). The CDR3 DNA reads as TGTGCCAGCAGCTTACCAGGGGATCTGGCCGGGGAGCTGTTTTTT. It specifies CASSLPGDLAGELFF.

The chain couples TRBV5-4 to TRBJ2-7; 9 bases are shared with TRBD2. V was pared by 2 bases and J by 3 bases, with 3 bases of the junction left unmatched. This CDR3 has 14 amino acids. From germline, CDR1 is SGHNT and CDR2 YYREEE (reference sequence). The chain's CDR3 is CASSFSGGDYEQYF. CDR3 bases: TGTGCCAGCAGCTTTAGCGGGGGAGACTACGAGCAGTACTTC.

The gene calls are TRBV7-9 and TRBJ2-7, with a tentative D call TRBD1 (6 bases). The V gene lost 5 bases and the J gene lost 3 bases, with 11 bases spanning the gap. The CDR3 length is 13 residues. The V gene's germline CDR1 is SEHNR and CDR2 FQNEAQ (reference sequence). As DNA, the CDR3 is TGTGCCAGCAGCCGTTTGGACAGCTACGAGCAGTACTTC. This gives the protein CASSRLDSYEQYF.